This T cell receptor beta chain was profiled in a study of blood T cells in healthy people across ages (dated by TCRdb to between 2015 and 2016). The study in broad terms: In model experiments, roughly one uniquely barcoded TCR beta cDNA molecule per two T cells was captured by template switching. Using the same blood draw, the study looked at two additional independent replicas of 1 million unique cDNA reads for two donors, one aged 18 to 29 and the other aged 80 or older. To avoid experimental bias, donors of different ages were spread randomly across the sequencing lanes. The donors were split into four age groups: young (average 16 years), middle-aged (roughly 39), aged (around 67) and long-lived (under 85). The study measured age-related changes in TCR beta repertoire diversity using deep sequencing normalized with unique cDNA molecular identifiers.

Donors were 30 to 45 systemically healthy Caucasian individuals from Russia aged roughly 6 to 95 years. Each donor gave approximately 9.3 milliliters of peripheral blood, collected into EDTA-treated Vacutainer tubes. Ficoll-Paque density-gradient centrifugation was used to isolate PBMCs, with at least 7 million obtained per sample. Trizol reagent was used to extract total RNA from PBMCs, with at least 6 micrograms per sample. For every donor, flow cytometry on a PBMC aliquot measured the percentage of naive CD45RAhigh/CD27high T cells. From the germline V gene (reference sequence), CDR1 is DFQATT and CDR2 is SNEGSKA. Its CDR3 holds 14 amino acids, cysteine through phenylalanine. Of all the DNA, just the CDR3 is kept, 42 bases in frame from base 1. V was cut back by 6 bases and J by 4 bases, leaving a gap of 18 bases between them. With respect to this clonotype: No antigen is known for it. No qualities accompany the bases; no much larger clone lies one base away.

General conclusions and limits of the study: Because profiling used bulk unsorted PBMCs, naive and antigen-experienced compartments could not be compared conclusively. The percentage of naive T cells measured by flow cytometry correlated strongly with observed TCR beta diversity. As age increased, observed TCR beta diversity per million T cells dropped in a roughly linear way, and a significant reduction was already evident by age 40. Total diversity estimates from one million sequenced T cells were considered lower bounds and underestimates. Compared with the aged group, more naive CD4+ T cells, fewer expanded clones and increased TCR diversity were shown by the long-lived group, suggesting age selection. Donor CMV infection status was unknown, potentially confounding age-related changes in expanded clonotypes.

The library was obtained by 5' RACE. Sequencing instrument: Illumina HiSeq 2500. A second PCR of about 7 to 12 cycles was run with a J-beta primer mix and a sample-barcoded 5' primer. Each TCR beta cDNA molecule received a unique molecular identifier from a template-switch 5' adaptor carrying 12 random nucleotides. Each sample yielded at least 2.5 million CDR3-containing paired-end reads. The Mint cDNA synthesis kit, primed by a TRBC-specific oligonucleotide, was used to synthesize first-strand cDNA from all RNA. Following uracil-DNA glycosylase treatment, all cDNA underwent a first 18-cycle PCR with the universal primers M1SS and BC2_uni_R. In the source study's methods: For normalization, 1 million high-quality reads, each with a distinct molecular identifier, were randomly selected from each sample. Instead of being binned into consensus sequences, reads with shared molecular identifiers were discarded. CDR3 identification, clonotype clustering and error correction used MiTCR with a Q25 quality threshold and the strictest error-elimination algorithm. A nonparametric unseen species model with Euler transformation was used to estimate lower-bound total TCR beta diversity. TCRdb redid the processing of the public reads, applying fastp at Q25 and MiXCR, and retained in-frame beta chains. CDR3 protein sequences are deduplicated, and each keeps its most common genes and DNA. V and J calls and clone size were set by TCRdb, not the authors. This sample holds around 780,000 distinct CDR3 sequences; more than 55% were observed only once. The top ten constitute 20% to 30% of the sample.

Rearrangement joined TRBV20-1 to TRBJ1-2; TRBD1 is a possible D gene, resting on 5 matching bases. Input material: blood. The source is a man aged 40-50 years in good health. CDR3 sequence: CSAGQGPTIYGYTF. The nucleotide sequence is TGCAGTGCGGGCCAGGGACCGACGATCTATGGCTACACCTTC.